Described below is a single T cell receptor beta chain sequence and its context. Its cognate antigen has yet to be identified. One base away there is no much larger clone; base qualities are not given. At the junction V is shortened by 4 bases and J by 7 bases, with 17 bases in between. From the cysteine up to the phenylalanine, the CDR3 has a length of 14 residues. Solely the CDR3 DNA is kept, with 42 bases framed from the first base. CDR1 and CDR2 are drawn from the germline V gene: SGHRS, YFSETQ. The cohort was made up of approximately 700 healthy bone marrow donors. At the time of sampling, all cohort members were nominally healthy, though unrecorded immune exposures were likely present. The donor tested CMV seronegative, placing the donor among the 350 to 400 seronegative members of the cohort. A peripheral blood sample was provided by each donor, and peripheral blood mononuclear cells were used for TCR beta sequencing. The Qiagen DNeasy Blood Extraction Kit was used to extract genomic DNA from the blood cell samples.

Library creation used the immunoSEQ multiplex PCR assay. The multiplex PCR relied on a mix of 60 forward primers for TCR Vbeta segments and 13 reverse primers for TCR Jbeta segments. The CDR3 region of rearranged TCR beta genes was amplified from genomic DNA with a multiplex PCR assay. The Illumina HiSeq System was used to sequence the amplified TCR beta libraries as 87-base-pair reads. The paper's processing steps were these. In a later analysis, 70 million to 95 million unique TCR beta chains were counted across the 500 to 850 repertoires, and roughly 11 million of these chains were shared by at least two donors. Raw reads were error-corrected and collapsed into unique sequences with a nearest-neighbor algorithm that merged closely related sequences to remove PCR and sequencing errors. CDR3 sequences were aligned to IMGT reference sequences to assign V, D and J gene segments. Each retained sequence needed at least a six-nucleotide match to both a V gene segment and a J gene segment. Rearrangements were called productive when the CDR3 lacked stop codons and stayed in frame with V and J; all others were non-productive. Following IMGT convention, CDR3 was defined as the stretch from the second conserved V-encoded cysteine up to the conserved J-encoded phenylalanine. The earlier analysis of about 610 of the donors excluded any sequence lacking an unambiguous match to a single V gene segment. An earlier analysis of around 600 of the donors classified V segments as functional when productive rearrangements were above 56.7% and as segregating when the standard deviation between donors was above 5%. A statistical classification framework was built for diagnosing cytomegalovirus status from the catalog of TCR beta chain sequences. V and J gene assignment, in a later analysis, came from comparing TCR nucleotide sequences with IMGT/GENE-DB human TR gene sequences. The TCRdist pipeline was used in a later analysis to assign CDR3 sequences and most-parsimonious VDJ recombination scenarios. In a later analysis, each TCR beta chain was defined by its CDR3 amino acid sequence together with its V-gene family, and reads lacking a unique V-gene family were excluded. A later analysis removed several hundred highly shared, low-generation-probability nucleotide sequences to deal with suspected cross-contamination and a sequencing artifact. In a later analysis, a clonal expansion index was calculated for each public chain from normalized within-repertoire ranks of inferred template counts. Generation probabilities in a later analysis came from a VDJ recombination model fitted to out-of-frame rearrangements, and those results were checked against IGoR. In a later analysis, hypergeometric tests were used to score TCR-TCR, TCR-HLA and TCR-CMV co-occurrence, with a repertoire-size bias correction applied to TCR pairs. False discovery rates were estimated in a later analysis by permuting HLA or CMV assignments 20 times. In a later analysis, co-occurring TCRs were grouped using DBSCAN, and TCRdist sequence similarity was added for clustering within HLA-allele-positive subsets. Repertoires with fewer than 30,000 or more than 120,000 public chains were left out of co-occurrence clustering, as were five repertoires with anomalous nucleotide sharing. Entries here come from immuneACCESS through TCRdb and include only in-frame sequences with V and J called. Some clones fail to appear in such tables; in the studies checked, an unresolved V gene covers under half of the shortfall, and the cause of the remainder is unknown. D and trimming come from the DNA, and the V and J calls and clone size come from that table. For this sample there are around 130,000 clones; over 75% appear just once. Of the sample, 1.4% to 1.5% is held by the ten largest clones.

This sample is part of a study of cytomegalovirus exposure and HLA in healthy donors (dated by TCRdb to between 2016 and 2019). Broadly, across the study: According to an earlier analysis of 587 of the donors, 150 million to 200 million T cells yielded 95 million to 140 million unique TCR beta sequences and less than 300 Gb of sequence data. An early release that covered roughly 600 HLA-typed donors contained approximately 300 gigabases of sequencing data and tens of millions of unique TCR sequences. A separate validation cohort of some 130 different subjects was used in addition to the 666-subject first cohort. All discovery cohort repertoires had been generated on a single sequencing platform. Both class I and class II loci were covered by HLA typing, at four-digit resolution. In an earlier analysis of roughly 580 of the donors, high-throughput TCR beta sequencing was used to judge whether each TCR beta V gene segment behaved as functional or pseudogenic. High-throughput TCR immunosequencing, statistical association of individual TCRs with disease status, and machine learning were combined to predict cytomegalovirus infection status. Rather than drawing on any new phenotypic data, the later analysis identified candidate immune exposures from TCR beta sequences and the way those sequences occurred across donors. A few DR-DQ haplotypes were handled as single units for association and clustering because linkage in the cohort was strong. Typing coverage differed by locus: A, B, C, DRB1 and DQB1 were typed in roughly 620-630 donors, DQA1 in approximately 520, DPA1 in some 600, and DPB1 in roughly 470. The genetic ancestry cluster associated with self-reported Caucasian donors included around 76% of the roughly 360 genotyped donors. The aim of the study was to test whether cataloging public T cell receptors could identify signatures of past pathogen exposure. Donor age, sex, ethnicity and CMV serostatus were compiled together with the repertoire data. To study patterns of TCR occurrence, a later analysis re-analyzed previously published TCR beta repertoires from hundreds of donors and added high-resolution HLA genotyping. A later genetic analysis used genome-wide SNP genotypes for about 60% of the roughly 700 donors, treating that subset as a discovery cohort. The study used immunosequencing to profile the T cell repertoires of 666 subjects and linked those repertoires to cytomegalovirus serostatus. Among 300 to 500 genotyped donors of the cohort, an average of around 240,000 unique TCR beta nucleotide sequences was sequenced per donor, of which about 18% were non-productive.

General findings and caveats noted by the study authors: Most TCR sequences were seen in very few donors, while some public TCRs were found in many individuals. Broadly in line with IMGT annotations, most TCR beta V segments showed up in productive rearrangements about 87% or about 30% of the time in an earlier analysis of around 600 of the donors. Because HLA typing was unavailable for some donors at each locus, only the typed subset was used in association tests. When HLA alleles, especially DR and DQ, strongly co-occurred, TCR associations were difficult to assign to individual alleles. An association between a missense DCLRE1C variant and V-gene and J-gene trimming of TCR beta chains was found in a later genetic analysis and replicated in an independent cohort. Roughly uniform sequencing depth across donors was assumed in presence/absence analyses, although this assumption may not hold. A cluster of highly shared sequence variants was judged likely to represent a technical artifact of the sequencing pipeline. A further reported finding was that TCR beta sequences accurately predicted the HLA-A and HLA-B alleles for most subjects in the first cohort. In vitro tests confirmed that a few of the cytomegalovirus-associated TCR beta chains recognize cytomegalovirus antigens. Because counts were too low, 15 or so rarely observed V segments, including chromosome 9 orphons, were excluded from the earlier analysis of around 590 of the donors. This cohort had only TCR beta chains sequenced, and the lack of alpha or paired-chain data limited which features could be detected. A later analysis found that TCR association rates varied across HLA loci, with DRB1 alleles showing the most associated TCRs and HLA-C alleles the fewest. Because the 87-base-pair reads could not distinguish some IMGT-functional V segments, including TRBV6-2 and TRBV6-3, those segments were excluded. The classifier was reported to diagnose cytomegalovirus status with high specificity and sensitivity in both the original cohort and the validation cohort. In a later analysis, several top co-occurrence clusters were reported to appear linked to parvovirus B19, influenza, CMV and Epstein-Barr virus. According to a later genetic analysis, donors in an Asian-associated ancestry cluster had fewer N-insertions in productive TCRs than the roughly 660-donor mean. It was suggested by the authors that the approach could potentially be generalized to other disease states and immunological phenotypes. The study listed 150 to 200 TCR beta chains as associated with cytomegalovirus. Linkage disequilibrium might explain the correlated functional status among segregating V segments, but an unknown experimental factor could not be ruled out. Specific HLA alleles were associated with 15,000 to 20,000 TCR beta sequences at a false discovery rate of 0.05 in a later analysis. Most CMV-associated TCR beta chains appeared to be HLA-restricted in a later analysis, and the HLA associations seemed to be driven largely by CMV exposure. In a later analysis, HLA-associated TCR beta chains were found to be more clonally expanded and to have lower generation probabilities than equally common non-associated chains. CMV serostatus was the only immune exposure information available for the cohort.

The V gene is TRBV5-1 and the J gene is TRBJ1-1; the D segment cannot be called with confidence. The TCR originated in a woman between 18 and 29 years old in good health and CMV-seronegative. Sequenced: PBMCs. The CDR3 region: CASSHGQEGSEAFF. The sequenced DNA is TGCGCCAGCAGCCACGGGCAGGAGGGTAGTGAAGCTTTCTTT.